This entry concerns a single T cell receptor (beta chain). The data stem from a study of cytomegalovirus exposure and HLA in healthy donors. Germline-derived CDR1 and CDR2 are MDHEN and SYDVKM. The CDR3 has 19 amino acids. The V gene lost 4 bases and the J gene lost 2 bases, with 26 bases spanning the gap. The PCR had 60 Vbeta and 13 Jbeta primers. Method: immunoSEQ multiplex PCR; TCRdb's copy keeps in-frame clones and lacks some. The data show about 190,000 clones, less than 85% seen once. Sequencing was performed on PBMCs. This clonotype originated in a boy younger than 18 in good health and CMV-seronegative. The rearrangement uses TRBV28 and TRBJ1-2; possibly TRBD1 for D (6 bases). The CDR3 region has the DNA TGTGCCAGCAGTTCACTCATCAAATGGGGGCAAACAACAAACTATGGCTACACCTTC. Amino acids: CASSSLIKWGQTTNYGYTF.